Each of the 22 T cell receptor beta chains below was sequenced from the same sample in a study of tumor and adjacent non-tumor tissue in lung cancer. TCRbeta libraries were built with three rounds of nested PCR, modified from ARM-PCR. TCRdb itself ran the multiplex PCR reads through MiXCR, one entry per CDR3 protein. The sample lists almost 75,000 distinct CDR3 sequences; around two thirds were seen once. The template was RNA from unsorted bulk tissue. Distant lung tissue was collected more than 3 cm away from the tumor edge. Sequencing used distant non-tumor lung tissue. The source of these receptors is a woman aged 45-59 years with non-small cell lung cancer.

The gene calls are TRBV6-7 and TRBJ2-6, with a possible D match to TRBD1 (5 bases). TRBV6-7 is flagged as an ORF with uncertain function. The CDR3 length is 16 residues. The V gene lost 4 bases and the J gene lost 8 bases, with 18 bases spanning the gap. CDR3 nucleotide sequence: TGTGCCAGCAGTTGCAGAGAAAAAAAGGGGACCAACGTCCTGACTTTC. Translation gives CASSCREKKGTNVLTF.

This clonotype was seen repeatedly, ten times or more. The rearrangement joins TRBV10-3 to TRBJ2-5, with 7 bases identical to TRBD1. V shed 3 bases, J shed 6 bases, and the junction held 13 bases outside the gene matches. The CDR3 sequence is 16 residues long. In germline, CDR1 is ENHRY, CDR2 SYGVKD. The CDR3 sequence: CAISDCRGQWRQTQYF. Here the CDR3 DNA reads TGTGCCATCAGTGACTGTAGGGGGCAATGGCGGCAGACCCAGTACTTC.

As regards this clonotype: This clone may be a read error of a much larger clone one base away. Written as DNA, the CDR3 is TGCAGCTTTTTAGGGGGGCATGGCTACACCTTC. Translated: CSFLGGHGYTF. This chain joins TRBV29-1 and TRBJ1-2, with a weak D call TRBD1 (6 bases). The CDR3 is 11 amino acids. The V and J ends lost 8 bases and 6 bases respectively, with 13 bases between them. The germline V gene has CDR1 SQVTM and CDR2 ANQGSEA.

This clonotype was seen repeatedly, ten times or more. This chain links TRBV6-1 with TRBJ2-2; 13 positions match TRBD2. The CDR3 loop spans 17 amino acids. Germline trimming cut 5 bases from V and 1 base from J; bases unmatched to any gene: 4. Germline V gene lookup returns CDR1 MNHNS and CDR2 SASEGT. The CDR3 region is CASSIRTSGRNTGELFF. The CDR3 bases are TGTGCCAGCAGTATCCGGACTAGCGGGAGGAACACCGGGGAGCTGTTTTTT.

This clonotype was observed many times. The chain recombines TRBV4-1 with TRBJ2-2, with TRBD2 identical over 9 bases. CDR1 is MGHRA and CDR2 is YSYEKL in the germline V gene. The CDR3 sequence is 15 residues long. Trimming at V came to 3 bases and at J to 1 base, leaving 0 bases not matched to a gene. CDR3 residues: CASSQTSGNTGELFF. The CDR3, as DNA: TGCGCCAGCAGCCAGACTAGCGGGAACACCGGGGAGCTGTTTTTT.

With regard to this clonotype: This clone may be a read error of a much larger clone one base away. The rearrangement links TRBV4-2 to TRBJ2-2, with TRBD2 matching 7 bases. CDR1 is LGHNA and CDR2 is YNFKEQ in the germline V gene. The CDR3 loop spans 16 amino acids. The CDR3 protein is CAGSQATSEWSGELFF. The CDR3 nucleotides are TGTGCCGGCAGCCAAGCAACTAGCGAGTGGTCCGGGGAGCTGTTTTTT.

The V and J genes are TRBV12-3 or TRBV12-4 and TRBJ2-7, with D maybe TRBD1 (6 bases). This CDR3 spans 15 amino acids. The V end was cut by 5 bases, the J end by 7 bases, with 21 bases between. The CDR3 DNA reads as TGTGCCAGCAGTGAGGGACATACGGTCTTCCATGAGCAGTACTTC. It is translated as CASSEGHTVFHEQYF.

The DNA for the CDR3 is TGCAGCGTTGAAGTAGAGACTAACTCCTACGAGCAGTACTTC. This encodes CSVEVETNSYEQYF. The rearrangement uses TRBV29-1 and TRBJ2-7, with D perhaps matching TRBD2 (5 bases). The V end was cut by 1 base, the J end by 0 bases, with 10 bases between. The CDR3 spans 14 residues. CDR1 SQVTM and CDR2 ANQGSEA come from the germline V gene.

Comment on this clonotype: A much larger clone differs from this one at a single base, so this may be a read error. This sequence joins TRBV20-1 and TRBJ1-2; D gene ambiguous. V dropped 7 bases and J dropped 2 bases, with 5 bases sitting between them. Germline CDR1 and CDR2: DFQATT and SNEGSKA (reference sequence). The CDR3 has 10 residues. The CDR3 loop is CSVSNYGYTF. The CDR3 nucleotides read TGCAGTGTTAGCAACTATGGCTACACCTTC.

The V gene is TRBV5-5, the J gene TRBJ1-5, with D possibly being TRBD1 (5 bases). Trimming took 6 bases from V and 6 from J, leaving 16 bases between them. CDR3 size: 14 residues. Germline CDR1 and CDR2: SGHKS and YYEKEE (reference sequence). CDR3 nucleotide sequence: TGTGCCAGCAACTGGGTGAGGGGAAGTCAGCCCCAGCATTTT. Translating gives CASNWVRGSQPQHF.

The gene calls are TRBV11-2 and TRBJ2-1, with D hard to call. Trimming took off 5 bases at V and 5 bases at J, with 19 bases between the two ends. Germline CDR1 reads SGHAT; CDR2 reads FQNNGV. This CDR3 is 16 amino acids long. Here the CDR3 reads CASSRMMLVGNNEQFF. The CDR3 DNA reads TGTGCCAGCAGCCGGATGATGCTAGTGGGGAACAATGAGCAGTTCTTC.

This clonotype was counted only a few times. The CDR3 loop reads CATSDARGGVGDSSYNEQFF. The DNA for the CDR3 is TGTGCCACCAGTGACGCGAGGGGTGGGGTGGGCGACAGCTCCTACAATGAGCAGTTCTTC. This chain links TRBV24-1 with TRBJ2-1, with D perhaps given as TRBD1 or TRBD2 (5 bases each). V gave up 4 bases and J gave up 0 bases, with 24 bases separating them. The CDR3 sequence is 20 residues long. The germline V gene encodes CDR1 KGHDR and CDR2 SFDVKD.

Details on this clonotype: One end of the junction varies from germline; a read error may be responsible. The chain employs TRBV28 and TRBJ2-7; 9 nucleotides line up with TRBD2. The CDR3 is made up of 15 amino acids. In germline, CDR1 is MDHEN, CDR2 SYDVKM. The CDR3 DNA reads as TGTGCCAGCAGTTTAACAGCTAGCGGGATCCACGAGCCGTACTTC. Its translation is CASSLTASGIHEPYF. Together with reference TRBV28 and TRBJ2-7, the CDR3 gives the full variable domain: DVKVTQSSRYLVKRTGEKVFLECVQDMDHENMFWYRQDPGLGLRLIYFSYDVKMKEKGDIPEGYSVSREKKERFSLILESASTNQTSMYLCASSLTASGIHEPYFGPGTRLTVT.

This clonotype was counted many times. V and J are TRBV6-1 and TRBJ2-1; 7 nucleotides agree with TRBD2. The CDR3 extends over 17 amino acids. The V gene's germline CDR1 is MNHNS and CDR2 SASEGT. Trimming removed 6 bases from V and 8 bases from J; junction bases left unmatched: 19. This CDR3 is CASRRRESLGFSHEQFF. In nucleotides, the CDR3 is TGTGCCAGCAGACGGCGGGAGAGTTTGGGGTTTTCCCATGAGCAGTTCTTC.

The chain uses TRBV11-2 and TRBJ2-3, with TRBD1 identical over 9 bases. Germline lookup yields CDR1 SGHAT and CDR2 FQNNGV. CDR3 length: 16 residues. With V trimmed by 9 bases and J by 5 bases, 15 bases remained unmatched. The CDR3 DNA follows: TGTGCCAGTAGCGCACAGGGGGCGCGATTCGGAGATACGCAGTATTTT. Its translation: CASSAQGARFGDTQYF.

Only a few counts were recorded for this clonotype. Since the CDR3 does not end with the conserved phenylalanine or tryptophan, this likely comes from a read error. V and J are TRBV10-3 and TRBJ1-1, with D uncertain. Germline CDR1 and CDR2: ENHRY and SYGVKD. The CDR3 totals 16 residues. The V and J ends lost 2 bases and 2 bases respectively, with 15 bases between them. The CDR3, as DNA: TGTGCCATCAGTGAGGTCTCGCTAAGGACCAACACTGAAGCTTTCCTT. It is translated as CAISEVSLRTNTEAFL.

The chain has TRBV11-2 and TRBJ2-7; 7 bases agree with TRBD2. The V segment lost 3 bases and the J segment 10 bases; nucleotides outside the gene matches: 12. Germline V gene data show CDR1 as SGHAT and CDR2 as FQNNGV. The CDR3 runs 14 residues. The CDR3 loop is CASSFSGSGKDQYF. CDR3 sequence (DNA): TGTGCCAGCAGCTTTAGTGGGAGCGGGAAAGATCAGTACTTC.

The V and J genes are TRBV6-2 or TRBV6-3 and TRBJ2-1, with 7 nucleotides matching TRBD2. Germline V gives CDR1 MNHEY, CDR2 SVGEGT. Trimming cost V 2 bases and J 8 bases; bases outside gene matches: 18. The CDR3 is 18 residues long. The CDR3 here is CASSYLAAGVSGYDEQFF. The CDR3 DNA sequence: TGTGCCAGCAGTTACCTCGCTGCGGGAGTGTCTGGGTACGATGAGCAGTTCTTC.

For this clonotype: A read error is possible here, since a much larger clone lies one base away. The chain joins TRBV20-1 to TRBJ1-5, with a weak D call TRBD1 (5 bases). CDR1 is DFQATT and CDR2 is SNEGSKA in the germline V gene (reference sequence). The CDR3 extends over 18 amino acids. DNA for the CDR3: TGCAGTGCTAGAGATTGGGCAGTCGGACAATATAGCAATCAGTCCCAGCATTTT. Amino acids: CSARDWAVGQYSNQSQHF.

A remark on this clonotype: The CDR3 carries no conserved terminal phenylalanine or tryptophan, so it likely arises from a read error. No DNA is shown, since the ends of the CDR3 on it are uncertain; the CDR3 is the one TCRdb lists. The chain has TRBV20-1 and TRBJ2-6; TRBD1 is the table's D call and was not checked against the DNA. Per the germline V gene, CDR1 is DFQATT and CDR2 is SNEGSKA (reference sequence). The CDR3 contains 17 residues when both ends are counted. CDR3 sequence reads: CTAAPVDSPSGANVPTS.

Of note for this clonotype: A much larger clone lies one base from this, so it may be a read error. The V and J genes are TRBV12-3 or TRBV12-4 and TRBJ1-1, with D unresolved. Trimming removed 1 base at V and 4 bases at J, with 7 bases between. The CDR3 runs to 13 residues. The CDR3 spells CASSLEEFTEAFF. The CDR3 region has the DNA TGTGCCAGCAGTTTAGAGGAGTTCACTGAAGCTTTCTTT.

In its sample, this clonotype was seen many times. The rearrangement uses TRBV20-1 and TRBJ1-5; 8 bases align to TRBD1. Germline V gives CDR1 DFQATT, CDR2 SNEGSKA (reference sequence). V lost 5 bases and J lost 7; bases outside the gene matches: 13. The CDR3 is made up of 15 amino acids. The CDR3 coding sequence is TGCAGTGCTCTAAAAGGACAGGGATTGGTGCAGCCCCAGCATTTT. Translated: CSALKGQGLVQPQHF.